This T cell receptor (beta chain) originates from a study of sequential checkpoint blockade in melanoma. The protocol was immunoSEQ multiplex PCR, while the TCRdb copy is restricted to in-frame clones and leaves out a portion. This repertoire shows 25,000 to 30,000 clones, around 73% found once; its top ten account for more than 20%. Sample treatment: randomized to nivolumab then ipilimumab (arm A) or the reverse (arm B). No patient had prior DNA-damaging chemotherapy. From thawed PBMCs, live CD3+CD8+ cells negative for CD19 and CD56 were sorted. Germline-derived CDR1 and CDR2 are MNHEY and SVGAGI. V lost 0 bases and J 5 bases, leaving 7 bases between the germline ends. The CDR3 extends over 13 amino acids.

Sequenced material: CD8+ T cells sorted from blood (inferred from file names), taken from a patient given nivolumab and ipilimumab in sequence. This sequence joins TRBV6-5 and TRBJ1-1; D gene uncertain. The receptor comes from a human donor with melanoma. CDR3 DNA: TGTGCCAGCAGTTACTCGGCGGAAACTGAAGCTTTCTTT. Amino acid sequence: CASSYSAETEAFF.